This TCR beta chain was documented in a study of cytomegalovirus exposure and HLA in healthy donors. Both 60 Vbeta primers and 13 Jbeta primers went into the PCR. The data were produced by immunoSEQ multiplex PCR, yet TCRdb's version contains in-frame clones alone and is incomplete. The sample includes 150,000 or so clones, more than 70% of them seen just once. The V end was cut by 6 bases, the J end by 4 bases, with 16 bases between. Germline CDR1 and CDR2: SGHTA and FQGNSA. The CDR3 is 14 residues long. The sample taken for sequencing was PBMCs. This clonotype was obtained from a man aged 45-60 years in good health and CMV-seronegative. The rearrangement joins TRBV7-2 to TRBJ2-7; weak D call: TRBD1 (6 bases). In nucleotides, the CDR3 is TGTGCCAGCAGGGGATTACAGGGTGAATACGAGCAGTACTTC. It codes for CASRGLQGEYEQYF.